This is a list of T cell receptor beta chains from one sample in a study of control samples from healthy donors and cancer patients. Produced via immunoSEQ multiplex PCR; TCRdb's table is partial and in-frame only. The sample has some 150,000 clones, less than 95% seen once. The sample consisted of PBMCs. The source is a man in his 60s with colorectal cancer. Each CDR3 is given with its conserved first and last residue. The D gene is left open where the match is weak. A row's size may be missing; if present it is once, few, many or a size class.

clone_size	v_call	j_call	d_call	cdr3_aa	cdr3_nt
NA	TRBV5-6	TRBJ2-7	NA	CASSFGIFGTYEQYF	TGTGCCAGCAGCTTTGGGATATTCGGGACCTACGAGCAGTACTTC
NA	TRBV18	TRBJ2-3	TRBD2	CASSPPASGGSTDTQYF	TGTGCCAGCTCACCACCCGCTAGCGGGGGGAGCACAGATACGCAGTATTTT
NA	TRBV28	TRBJ2-5	NA	CASSLPGLTLETQYF	TGTGCCAGCAGTTTACCGGGACTGACTTTGGAGACCCAGTACTTC
NA	TRBV19	TRBJ2-5	TRBD2	CASRTGTSGSYHGETQYF	TGTGCCAGTAGGACCGGGACTAGCGGGTCCTACCATGGAGAGACCCAGTACTTC
NA	TRBV19	TRBJ2-7	NA	CASSMNSNEQYF	TGTGCCAGTAGTATGAACAGCAACGAGCAGTACTTC
once	TRBV18	TRBJ1-4	NA	CASSPRAPEREKLFF	TGTGCCAGCTCACCGAGGGCACCGGAGCGAGAAAAACTGTTTTTT
NA	TRBV5-1	TRBJ2-1	TRBD2	CASSSRRKSGTSGGAAYNEQFF	TGCGCCAGCAGCTCCCGACGTAAATCCGGGACTAGCGGGGGGGCGGCCTACAATGAGCAGTTCTTC
NA	TRBV10-3	TRBJ2-3	NA	CAISGGAPDTQYF	TGTGCCATCAGTGGCGGGGCCCCAGATACGCAGTATTTT
NA	TRBV7-9	TRBJ1-4	NA	CASSLSRSPNEKLFF	TGTGCCAGCAGCTTATCCCGGTCACCTAATGAAAAACTGTTTTTT
once	TRBV3-1/TRBV3-2	TRBJ2-1	TRBD2	CASSPLAGGSYNEQFF	TGTGCCAGCAGCCCCTTAGCGGGGGGATCCTACAATGAGCAGTTCTTC
NA	TRBV3-1/TRBV3-2	TRBJ1-1	NA	CASSQGSRHTEAFF	TGTGCCAGCAGTCAGGGGTCGCGACACACTGAAGCTTTCTTT
NA	TRBV3-1/TRBV3-2	TRBJ2-7	TRBD1	CASASQGAYEQYF	TGTGCCAGCGCTTCACAGGGGGCCTACGAGCAGTACTTC
NA	TRBV12-3/TRBV12-4	TRBJ2-2	TRBD2	CASSSGGTGELFF	TGTGCCAGCAGTTCCGGGGGGACCGGGGAGCTGTTTTTT
NA	TRBV6-5	TRBJ2-1	TRBD2	CATDGGSYNEQFF	TGTGCCACTGACGGGGGGTCCTACAATGAGCAGTTCTTC
NA	TRBV19	TRBJ1-2	TRBD1	CASSMQPGQGSYGYTF	TGTGCCAGTAGTATGCAGCCGGGACAGGGAAGCTATGGCTACACCTTC
NA	TRBV7-2	TRBJ2-3	TRBD1	CASSSLLTGGTDTQYF	TGTGCCAGCAGCTCACTACTGACAGGGGGCACAGATACGCAGTATTTT
NA	TRBV30	TRBJ1-2	NA	CAWRVPGDNYGYTF	TGTGCCTGGAGAGTCCCGGGGGATAACTATGGCTACACCTTC
NA	TRBV5-4	TRBJ1-1	NA	CASSQGVSDTEAFF	TGTGCCAGCAGCCAGGGAGTCTCTGACACTGAAGCTTTCTTT
NA	TRBV29-1	TRBJ2-2	NA	CSVVPGDPGELFF	TGCAGCGTTGTGCCAGGGGACCCCGGGGAGCTGTTTTTT
NA	TRBV6-6	TRBJ2-7	NA	CASADYEQYF	TGTGCCAGCGCCGATTACGAGCAGTACTTC
once	TRBV3-1/TRBV3-2	TRBJ2-1	TRBD1	CASSLGTGTTYNEQFF	TGTGCCAGCAGCCTAGGGACAGGGACAACCTACAATGAGCAGTTCTTC
NA	TRBV4-3	TRBJ1-6	NA	CASSQVMFAFGSPLHF	TGCGCCAGCAGCCAAGTGATGTTCGCATTCGGGTCACCCCTCCACTTT
NA	TRBV6-5	TRBJ1-5	NA	CASTAGAEGNQPQHF	TGTGCCAGCACGGCAGGAGCGGAGGGCAATCAGCCCCAGCATTTT
NA	TRBV9	TRBJ2-3	TRBD2	CASSLGLAGGLTDTQYF	TGTGCCAGCAGCCTCGGACTAGCGGGGGGCCTCACAGATACGCAGTATTTT
NA	TRBV7-9	TRBJ2-5	TRBD2	CASSNPLAGGPETQYF	TGTGCCAGCAGCAATCCCCTAGCGGGGGGGCCAGAGACCCAGTACTTC